These 19 T cell receptor beta chains were sequenced from one sample in a study of cytomegalovirus exposure and HLA in healthy donors. TCRdb's copy holds only in-frame clones and misses some; the assay was immunoSEQ multiplex PCR. Of over 85,000 clones in the sample, 93% were seen once. Sequenced: PBMCs. Receptors originate from a woman between 25 and 40 years old in good health and CMV-seropositive.

The chain joins TRBV30 to TRBJ2-7; the match to TRBD2 covers 8 bases. Germline V CDR1 and CDR2: GTSNPN, SVGIG (reference sequence). J gave up 3 bases and V 0 bases, and 7 bases lay outside the gene matches. The CDR3 covers 15 residues. The CDR3 DNA follows: TGTGCCTGGAGTGTGGGGGGGCGGGAGGTCTACGAGCAGTACTTC. Protein: CAWSVGGREVYEQYF.

The chain has TRBV4-2 and TRBJ1-1, with a weak D call TRBD1 (5 bases). Trimming removed 0 bases from V and 0 bases from J, with 8 bases in between. Germline V lookup: CDR1 LGHNA, CDR2 YNFKEQ. This CDR3 comprises 15 residues. The CDR3, as DNA: TGTGCCAGCAGCCAAGATAGCAGGGTGAACACTGAAGCTTTCTTT. The encoded protein is CASSQDSRVNTEAFF.

The chain combines TRBV9 with TRBJ2-2, with a possible D match to TRBD1 (5 bases). The CDR3 totals 14 residues. Germline lookup yields CDR1 SGDLS and CDR2 YYNGEE. The V end lost 2 bases, the J end lost 6 bases, and 11 bases lay between the germline ends. The CDR3 region has the DNA TGTGCCAGCAGCGTGGCCAGGGCCGCCGGGGAGCTGTTTTTT. Translated, it gives CASSVARAAGELFF.

In its sample, this clone was seen once. This rearrangement joins TRBV30 to TRBJ2-7; TRBD1 agrees at 8 bases. V gave up 5 bases and J gave up 3 bases; unmatched junction bases: 0. This CDR3 region has 11 residues. CDR1 is GTSNPN and CDR2 is SVGIG in the germline V gene (reference sequence). The CDR3 protein is CAWGQGYEQYF. The CDR3 bases are TGTGCCTGGGGACAGGGCTACGAGCAGTACTTC. Full variable domain (outside the CDR3, taken from reference TRBV30 and TRBJ2-7): SQTIHQWPATLVQPVGSPLSLECTVEGTSNPNLYWYRQAAGRGLQLLFYSVGIGQISSEVPQNLSASRPQDRQFILSSKKLLLSDSGFYLCAWGQGYEQYFGPGTRLTVT.

The V gene is TRBV28, the J gene TRBJ2-7; 10 bases agree with TRBD2. The junction had 9 bases not matched to a gene; V was cut back by 4 bases and J by 6 bases. Germline V gene lookup returns CDR1 MDHEN and CDR2 SYDVKM. This CDR3 region has 15 residues. In DNA form, the CDR3 reads TGTGCCAGCAGTTCTACGGGACTAGCGTATTCCGAGCAGTACTTC. Its translation: CASSSTGLAYSEQYF.

V usage is TRBV10-3 and J usage is TRBJ2-3; TRBD1 aligns across 10 bases. Germline-derived CDR1 and CDR2 are ENHRY and SYGVKD. The CDR3 covers 14 residues. Trimming took 7 bases from V and 3 from J; bases not matched to a gene: 4. As DNA, the CDR3 is TGTGCCATCACCCCGGGACAGGGGACAGATACGCAGTATTTT. It specifies CAITPGQGTDTQYF.

This chain links TRBV6-5 with TRBJ2-1; 7 nucleotides line up with TRBD1. This CDR3 has 14 residues. V shed 4 bases, J shed 0 bases, and the junction held 0 bases outside the gene matches. Germline V gives CDR1 MNHEY, CDR2 SVGAGI. This CDR3 is CASSWDSSYNEQFF. Here the CDR3 DNA reads TGTGCCAGCAGTTGGGACAGCTCCTACAATGAGCAGTTCTTC.

The V call is TRBV14, the J call TRBJ2-3; D possibly corresponds to TRBD2 (5 bases). Germline CDR1 SGHDN, CDR2 FVKESK. The CDR3 sequence is 14 residues long. V was trimmed by 4 bases and J by 10 bases, leaving 18 bases between them. The CDR3 reads CASSPRTLLRAQYF. CDR3 DNA sequence: TGTGCCAGCAGCCCTCGGACTCTGCTGAGGGCGCAGTATTTT.

This chain joins TRBV29-1 and TRBJ2-1, with D maybe TRBD1 (7 bases). The CDR3 loop spans 14 amino acids. The V and J ends lost 6 bases and 5 bases respectively, with 17 bases between them. CDR1 is SQVTM, CDR2 ANQGSEA, per germline. For the CDR3, the DNA is TGCAGCGTCAGAGAGACAGGGAGGAACAATGAGCAGTTCTTC. Amino acid sequence: CSVRETGRNNEQFF.

This clone was seen once. J is TRBJ2-3 and V is TRBV5-1, with 12 bases lining up with TRBD2. CDR1 is SGHRS and CDR2 is YFSETQ in the germline V gene. There are 16 residues in the CDR3. Trimming at V came to 8 bases and at J to 0 bases, leaving 7 bases not matched to a gene. This chain's CDR3 is CASRLGTSGSTDTQYF. CDR3 sequence (DNA): TGCGCCAGTCGGCTCGGGACTAGCGGGAGCACAGATACGCAGTATTTT.

V gene TRBV4-1 combines with J gene TRBJ1-5; 10 nucleotides agree with TRBD1. The CDR3 sequence is 16 residues long. J was trimmed by 7 bases and V by 0 bases; bases with no gene match: 6. Per the germline V gene, CDR1 is MGHRA and CDR2 is YSYEKL. The CDR3 DNA sequence: TGCGCCAGCAGCCAAGATGGGACAGGGGTTCGGCAGCCCCAGCATTTT. Translating gives CASSQDGTGVRQPQHF.

CDR3 protein: CASSLQLPEAFF. In nucleotides, the CDR3 is TGTGCCAGCTCGCTTCAGTTACCTGAAGCTTTCTTT. The rearrangement joins TRBV18 to TRBJ1-1, with D unclear. This CDR3 has 12 residues. CDR1 is KGHSH, CDR2 LQKENI, per germline. V was clipped by 6 bases and J by 6 bases, with 11 bases between them.

This rearrangement joins TRBV4-3 to TRBJ1-1, with 7 bases fitting TRBD1. Trimming removed 1 base from V and 10 bases from J; junction bases left unmatched: 6. The CDR3 totals 13 residues. CDR1 is LGHNA, CDR2 YSLEER, per germline. CDR3 DNA: TGCGCCAGCAGCCAAGGACAGGGATTCGCAGCTTTCTTT. Its protein product is CASSQGQGFAAFF.

V and J are TRBV6-6 and TRBJ1-1, with D perhaps matching TRBD1 (6 bases). This CDR3 contains 13 residues. Per germline, CDR1 MNHNY and CDR2 SVGAGI (reference sequence). Deletions cut 10 bases from V and 2 bases from J, with 14 bases between. The chain's CDR3 is CATLDSGNTEAFF. The CDR3 nucleotides read TGTGCCACCCTGGACAGCGGTAACACTGAAGCTTTCTTT.

This chain links TRBV29-1 with TRBJ1-1; perhaps TRBD1 as D (6 bases). The V gene lost 6 bases and the J gene lost 1 base, with 12 bases spanning the gap. The CDR3 is 13 residues long. The germline gives CDR1 SQVTM, CDR2 ANQGSEA. The CDR3 sequence is CSVGDRTNTEAFF. The CDR3 coding sequence is TGCAGCGTCGGTGACAGGACGAACACTGAAGCTTTCTTT.

The chain has TRBV5-1 and TRBJ2-7; TRBD2 matches 13 bases. In germline, CDR1 is SGHRS, CDR2 YFSETQ. CDR3 length: 18 amino acids. After removal of 0 bases from V and 3 bases from J, the junction contained 9 bases not matched to a gene. CDR3 residues: CASSLGGRLAGGNYEQYF. Here the CDR3 DNA reads TGCGCCAGCAGCTTGGGGGGGAGACTAGCGGGAGGTAACTACGAGCAGTACTTC.

The chain has TRBV28 and TRBJ2-1; maybe TRBD2 (5 bases). This CDR3 contains 13 residues. Trimming took 3 bases from V and 7 from J, leaving 10 bases between them. Germline values: CDR1 MDHEN, CDR2 SYDVKM. The CDR3 DNA sequence: TGTGCCAGCAGTTTCCGGGGAGAGAATGAGCAGTTCTTC. This sequence encodes CASSFRGENEQFF.

The chain employs TRBV7-9 and TRBJ2-4; TRBD2 agrees at 11 bases. Unmatched junction bases numbered 6, after V lost 5 bases and J lost 3 bases. The CDR3 has 16 amino acids. CDR1 and CDR2 from the germline V gene are SEHNR and FQNEAQ (reference sequence). The DNA for the CDR3 is TGTGCCAGCAGCCACTCGACTAGCGGGGACAAAAACATTCAGTACTTC. Its protein is CASSHSTSGDKNIQYF.

CDR3 DNA sequence: TGTGCCAGCAGTTCGCTAGCGGGACACTACAATGAGCAGTTCTTC. This sequence encodes CASSSLAGHYNEQFF. The J gene is TRBJ2-1, the V gene TRBV27; TRBD2 matches 9 bases. Per germline, CDR1 MNHEY and CDR2 SMNVEV (reference sequence). V shed 4 bases and J 3 bases; nucleotides not matched to a gene: 4. This CDR3 contains 15 residues.